This T cell receptor (beta chain) emerged from a study of graft-versus-host responses after intestinal transplantation (dated by TCRdb to the early 2020s). In the study overall: Multivisceral, liver-intestinal, or isolated intestinal transplants were received by the recipients. Every recipient was given anti-thymocyte globulin induction, followed by 2 to 3 years of maintenance tacrolimus and steroids. Graft-versus-host and host-versus-graft alloreactive T cell clones were tracked in the graft, circulation and bone marrow after intestinal transplantation using bulk TCR-beta CDR3 sequencing. Alloreactive clones were identified by sequencing pre-transplant mixed lymphocyte reaction products and comparing them with unstimulated pre-transplant donor and recipient T cells. A cohort of some 24 intestinal transplant recipients, including one retransplant, was enrolled, and 3 patients lacking pretransplant specimens were excluded. Donor T cell macrochimerism was defined as a peak of at least 4% donor T cells among recipient peripheral blood mononuclear cells. Instead of going to the commercial service, samples from a few later patients were sequenced in-house on an Illumina MiSeq and processed with MiXCR.

With respect to this clone: What this receptor recognizes is not known. Base qualities were left out, and no much larger clone turns up one base away.

Via the germline V gene, CDR1 is SGHAT and CDR2 FQNNGV. The cysteine opens and the phenylalanine closes a CDR3 of 14 amino acids. CDR3 DNA is the only sequence kept; it has 42 bases, read in frame from the first base. Trimming at the junction amounts to 5 bases on V and 1 base on J, and the germline ends lie 8 bases apart. The full study reports these points: Early after transplant, peak levels of circulating GvH clones were associated with declines in HvG clones. The conclusions were limited by the relatively low number and heterogeneity of the intestinal transplant patients. In the allografts of patients with donor T cell macrochimerism, GvH to HvG T cell clonal ratios were high. GvH clones were found in recipient bone marrow, and some of the GvH clones appeared earlier in ileal mucosa or blood, which is consistent with an intestinal mucosal origin.

Libraries came from the immunoSEQ multiplex PCR assay. For most patients, genomic DNA was isolated using the Qiagen DNeasy Blood and Tissue Kit and was shipped frozen to Adaptive Biotechnologies for TCR sequencing. For most patients, genomic DNA was subjected to high-throughput TCR-beta CDR3 sequencing by Adaptive Biotechnologies. In the source study's methods: TCR sequencing data for approximately 17 patients were retrieved from Adaptive's ImmunoSEQ software; three other patients were processed with MiXCR and VDJtools. CD4 versus CD8 sorting errors were corrected by removing sequences found in both subsets at a frequency ratio below 5:1. Because the origin of CDR3 nucleotide sequences shared between donor and recipient could not be assigned, those sequences were removed. To count as alloreactive, a clone needed at least 2-fold expansion over unstimulated cells and a minimum CFSE-low frequency of 0.002% (template counts) or 0.001% (read counts). Mappable clones were those detected in sequenced pre-transplant spleen, lymph node, or MLR CFSE-low populations of the donor or recipient. Cumulative frequency of alloreactive clones was calculated as a percentage of all sequences weighted by copy number. This is the immuneACCESS table as TCRdb keeps it, with only in-frame sequences that have V and J called. A part of the clones is gone; compared with another copy, unresolved V genes explain less than half, and the rest is unexplained. V, J and clone size are those of that table, while D and trimming were read from the DNA. For this sample the table gives about 88,000 clones, of which about 94% were detected only once. The ten top clones hold around 0.18% of the sample.

Read against the paper, the sample's time point label means: cells obtained before transplantation from donor or recipient. CD3+CD4+ and CD3+CD8+ populations were FACS-sorted from unstimulated pre-transplant donor and recipient cells taken from spleen or lymph nodes. The clonotype originates from a human donor who was the organ donor for an intestinal transplant. The starting material was unstimulated CD4+ T cells sorted from spleen or lymph node cells, obtained before transplant. The chain is assembled from TRBV11-2 and TRBJ2-2, with the D gene call left open. The sequenced DNA: TGTGCCAGCAGCCGGACGGGGAACACCGGGGAGCTGTTTTTT. Translated, it gives CASSRTGNTGELFF. Extended through the reference TRBV11-2 and TRBJ2-2 proteins, this CDR3 yields the full variable domain: EAGVAQSPRYKIIEKRQSVAFWCNPISGHATLYWYQQILGQGPKLLIQFQNNGVVDDSQLPKDRFSAERLKGVDSTLKIQPAKLEDSAVYLCASSRTGNTGELFFGEGSRLTVL.